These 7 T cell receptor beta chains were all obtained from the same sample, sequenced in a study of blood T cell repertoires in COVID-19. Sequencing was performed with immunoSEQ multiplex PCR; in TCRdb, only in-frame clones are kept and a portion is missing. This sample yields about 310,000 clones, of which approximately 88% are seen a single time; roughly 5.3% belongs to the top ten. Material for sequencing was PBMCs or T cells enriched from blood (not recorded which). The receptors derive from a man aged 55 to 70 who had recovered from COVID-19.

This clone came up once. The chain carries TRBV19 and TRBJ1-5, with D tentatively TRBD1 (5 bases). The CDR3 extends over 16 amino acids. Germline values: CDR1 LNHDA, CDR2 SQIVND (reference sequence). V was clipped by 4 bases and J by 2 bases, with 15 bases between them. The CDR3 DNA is TGTGCCAGTAGTAGGGGGGAACGGACGGGCAATCAGCCCCAGCATTTT. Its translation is CASSRGERTGNQPQHF.

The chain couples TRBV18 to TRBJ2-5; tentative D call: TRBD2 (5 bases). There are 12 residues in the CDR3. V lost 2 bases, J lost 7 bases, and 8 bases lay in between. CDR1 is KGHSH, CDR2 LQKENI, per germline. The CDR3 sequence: CASSPLEATQYF. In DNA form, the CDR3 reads TGTGCCAGCTCACCATTGGAGGCGACCCAGTACTTC.

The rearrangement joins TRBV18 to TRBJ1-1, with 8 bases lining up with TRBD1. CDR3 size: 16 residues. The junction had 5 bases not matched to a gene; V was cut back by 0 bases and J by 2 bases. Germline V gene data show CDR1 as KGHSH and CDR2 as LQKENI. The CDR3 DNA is TGTGCCAGCTCACCACCTTTCCAGGGGGCCAACACTGAAGCTTTCTTT. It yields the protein CASSPPFQGANTEAFF.

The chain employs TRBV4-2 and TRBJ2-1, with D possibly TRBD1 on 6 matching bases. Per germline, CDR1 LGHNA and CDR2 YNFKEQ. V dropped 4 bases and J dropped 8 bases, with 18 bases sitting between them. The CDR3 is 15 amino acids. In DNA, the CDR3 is TGTGCCAGCAGCCCGGGGACAAGTGAGGTTGATGAGCAGTTCTTC. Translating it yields CASSPGTSEVDEQFF.

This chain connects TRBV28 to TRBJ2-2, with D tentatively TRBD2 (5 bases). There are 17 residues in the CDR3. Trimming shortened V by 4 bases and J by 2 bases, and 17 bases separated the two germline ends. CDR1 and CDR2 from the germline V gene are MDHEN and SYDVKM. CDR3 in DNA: TGTGCCAGCAGTTATATTCGGGGAAAGGTTAACACCGGGGAGCTGTTTTTT. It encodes CASSYIRGKVNTGELFF.

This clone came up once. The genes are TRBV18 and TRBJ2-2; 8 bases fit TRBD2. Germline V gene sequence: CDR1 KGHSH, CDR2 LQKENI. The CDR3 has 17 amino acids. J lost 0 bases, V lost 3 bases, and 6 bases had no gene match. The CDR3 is CASSPTYSGTNTGELFF. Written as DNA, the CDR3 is TGTGCCAGCTCACCGACCTATAGCGGGACGAACACCGGGGAGCTGTTTTTT.

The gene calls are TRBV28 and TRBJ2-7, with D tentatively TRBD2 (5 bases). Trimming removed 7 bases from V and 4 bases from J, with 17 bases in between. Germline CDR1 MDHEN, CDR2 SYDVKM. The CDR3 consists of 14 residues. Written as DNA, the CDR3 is TGTGCCAGCACCCCGAGGGAAAGGGCATACGAGCAGTACTTC. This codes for CASTPRERAYEQYF.